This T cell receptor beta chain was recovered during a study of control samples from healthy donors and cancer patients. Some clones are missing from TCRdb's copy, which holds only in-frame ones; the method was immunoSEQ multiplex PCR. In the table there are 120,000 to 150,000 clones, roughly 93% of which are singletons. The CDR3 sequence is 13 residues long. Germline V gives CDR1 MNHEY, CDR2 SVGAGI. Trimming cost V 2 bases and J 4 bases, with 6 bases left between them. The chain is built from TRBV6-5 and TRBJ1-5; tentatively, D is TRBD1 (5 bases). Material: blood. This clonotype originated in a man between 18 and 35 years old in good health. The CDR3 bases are TGTGCCAGCAGTTACGGGGCGAATCAGCCCCAGCATTTT. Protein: CASSYGANQPQHF.